The clone carrying this TCR beta chain occurred many times. As yet, its antigen is unknown. The data were obtained in a study of T cells after yellow fever vaccination. Findings and caveats of the study: Boosting was followed by the reappearance of most primary-vaccination clones (about 97% CD4, under 90% CD8). The secondary response peaked faster, at day 5 versus 15, but was weaker.

TCR cDNA, made by 5'RACE template switching, carried an added universal primer site and UMIs. TCRdb processed the 5' RACE reads anew with MiXCR; each CDR3 protein has one entry. This sample has hundreds of thousands of distinct CDR3 sequences, with over 8% found just once. Germline V lookup: CDR1 SGHRS, CDR2 YFSETQ. Trimming shortened V by 4 bases and J by 0 bases, and 13 bases separated the two germline ends. The CDR3 extends over 15 amino acids. Material: PBMCs, obtained on the day of the first yellow fever vaccination. The TCR comes from a young man who received the YFV17D yellow fever vaccine. The J gene is TRBJ1-1, the V gene TRBV5-1; possibly TRBD1 for D (6 bases). DNA for the CDR3: TGCGCCAGCAGCGACCGGACAGCGATGAACACTGAAGCTTTCTTT. Its translation: CASSDRTAMNTEAFF.